Listed below are T cell receptor beta chains from one sample, sequenced in a study of cytomegalovirus exposure and HLA in healthy donors. Profiled with immunoSEQ multiplex PCR; TCRdb holds only in-frame clones, not every one. The sample lists about 270,000 clones; about 75% were seen once. Sequences were obtained from PBMCs. The origin of the receptors is a female donor in good health and CMV-seronegative. CDR3s include the opening cysteine and the closing phenylalanine or tryptophan. A D gene is named only where the DNA matches it firmly. Not every row has a clone size; where given, it reads once, few, many or a size class.

clone_size	v_call	d_call	j_call	cdr3_nt	cdr3_aa
.	TRBV2	TRBD1	TRBJ2-3	TGTGCCAGCAGTGGGAGTTTTGGACAGGGAAAGTATTTT	CASSGSFGQGKYF
.	TRBV21-1	.	TRBJ2-7	TGTGCCAGCAGCAAATCGTCAGGGTCCTACGAGCAGTACTTC	CASSKSSGSYEQYF
.	TRBV7-2	.	TRBJ1-2	TGTGCCAGCAGCCCCGACAGGAACTATGGCTACACCTTC	CASSPDRNYGYTF
.	TRBV27	.	TRBJ2-7	TGTGCCAGCAGTTTGTCGAACTCCTACGAGCAGTACTTC	CASSLSNSYEQYF
few	TRBV23-1	TRBD2	TRBJ2-1	TGCGCCAGCACGCCTCGCAGGCGGGAGCTTAGTTCCTACAATGAGCAGTTCTTC	CASTPRRRELSSYNEQFF
.	TRBV10-2	TRBD2	TRBJ2-7	TGCGCCAGCCTACTGACTAGCGGGAGTTTTATGGCGTACGAGCAGTACTTC	CASLLTSGSFMAYEQYF
.	TRBV7-9	.	TRBJ2-7	TGTGCCAGCAGCCTCATTCCCTCAGGAGAGCAGTACTTC	CASSLIPSGEQYF
.	TRBV19	.	TRBJ2-1	TGTGCCAGTAGCCGGGATAGCTTGAATGAGCAGTTCTTC	CASSRDSLNEQFF
.	TRBV5-6	.	TRBJ2-7	TGTGCCAGCAGCTTTGGCCAGGGGCACTACGAGCAGTACTTC	CASSFGQGHYEQYF
few	TRBV9	.	TRBJ1-1	TGTGCCAGCAGCGTAGTGTCGGGCCGGGGCACTGAAGCTTTCTTT	CASSVVSGRGTEAFF
.	TRBV25-1	TRBD1	TRBJ2-7	TGTGCCAGCAGGCAGGGGGCGGACAACGAGCAGTACTTC	CASRQGADNEQYF
.	TRBV6-5	TRBD2	TRBJ2-1	TGTGCCAGCAGTTACGGGACTAGCGACAATGAGCAGTTCTTC	CASSYGTSDNEQFF
.	TRBV5-1	TRBD1	TRBJ1-6	TGCGCCAGCAGCTTAGACAGGGGACACCGGTCACCCCTCCACTTT	CASSLDRGHRSPLHF
.	TRBV30	.	TRBJ1-1	TGTGCCTGGGGCACAGGTACCTCTTCGGAAGCTTTCTTT	CAWGTGTSSEAFF
.	TRBV7-9	TRBD1	TRBJ2-5	TGTGCCAGCAGCACGAGGACAGGGGATGTTTCTACCCAAGAGACCCAGTACTTC	CASSTRTGDVSTQETQYF
few	TRBV27	TRBD1	TRBJ2-7	TGTGCCAGCAGTCCGGGGACAGGTTGGACCTACGAGCAGTACTTC	CASSPGTGWTYEQYF
.	TRBV6-4	.	TRBJ2-3	TGTGCCAGCAGCCCAGACAGGACAGATACGCAGTATTTT	CASSPDRTDTQYF